This entry describes one TCR beta chain. This entry belongs to a study of blood T cells in healthy people across ages. Study-wide context: Every two T cells gave about one barcoded beta molecule via template switching.

The CDR3 is made up of 13 amino acids. V was trimmed by 4 bases and J by 5 bases, leaving 12 bases between them. CDR1 and CDR2 from the germline V gene are SEHNR and FQNEAQ (reference sequence). The sample providers were healthy Caucasian people from Russia, aged about 6 to 90. Combining a sample-barcoded 5' primer with a J-beta primer mix, a second PCR ran for 7 to 11 cycles. Each cDNA molecule received a tag from a template-switch adaptor that had 12 random nucleotides. The yield of each sample was at least 3 million CDR3-containing paired-end reads. TCRdb re-called the 5' RACE reads through MiXCR, storing one row per CDR3 protein. This table has fewer than 750,000 distinct CDR3 sequences, approximately 52% appearing once.

Input material: blood. The rearrangement links TRBV7-9 to TRBJ2-7, with a possible D match to TRBD2 (6 bases). This clonotype was sampled from a woman aged 80 or older in good health. CDR3 sequence: CASSWDFSNEQYF. Written as DNA, the CDR3 is TGTGCCAGCAGCTGGGACTTTTCCAACGAGCAGTACTTC.